This T cell receptor (beta chain) was retrieved from a study of CD8+ T cells in alopecia areata. After isolation, RNA underwent reverse transcription to generate cDNA as the sequencing template. Profiled with immunoSEQ multiplex PCR; TCRdb holds only in-frame clones, not every one. This table holds 200,000 to 250,000 clones, roughly two fifths found once. V was trimmed by 7 bases and J by 1 base, leaving 13 bases between them. The CDR3 sequence is 13 residues long. Germline lookup yields CDR1 SQVTM and CDR2 ANQGSEA. This sample's treatment: oral pan-JAK inhibitor, 5-10 mg twice daily. This chain joins TRBV29-1 and TRBJ1-1; possibly TRBD1 for D (5 bases). The material sequenced was CD4+ T cells sorted from blood, taken around week 30, from a patient treated with tofacitinib. The sequence came from a human donor with alopecia areata. The CDR3 is CSAGGAGNTEAFF. For the CDR3, the DNA is TGCAGCGCCGGCGGGGCCGGGAACACTGAAGCTTTCTTT.